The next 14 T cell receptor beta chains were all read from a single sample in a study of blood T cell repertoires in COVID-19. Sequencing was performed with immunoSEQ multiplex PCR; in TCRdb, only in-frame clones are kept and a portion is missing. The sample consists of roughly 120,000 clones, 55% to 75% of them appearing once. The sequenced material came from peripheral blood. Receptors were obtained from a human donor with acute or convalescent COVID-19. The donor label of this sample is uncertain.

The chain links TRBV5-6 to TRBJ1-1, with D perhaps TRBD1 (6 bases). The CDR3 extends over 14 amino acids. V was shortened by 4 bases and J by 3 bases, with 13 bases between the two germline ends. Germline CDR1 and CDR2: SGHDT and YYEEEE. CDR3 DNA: TGTGCCAGCAGCCCGATAGACAGGTACACTGAAGCTTTCTTT. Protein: CASSPIDRYTEAFF.

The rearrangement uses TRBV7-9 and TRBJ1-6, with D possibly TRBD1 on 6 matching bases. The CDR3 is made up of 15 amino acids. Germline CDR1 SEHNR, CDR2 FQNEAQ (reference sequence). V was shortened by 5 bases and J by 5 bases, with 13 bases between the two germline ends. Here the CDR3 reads CASSAWDTDNSPLHF. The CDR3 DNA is TGTGCCAGCAGCGCCTGGGACACCGATAATTCACCCCTCCACTTT.

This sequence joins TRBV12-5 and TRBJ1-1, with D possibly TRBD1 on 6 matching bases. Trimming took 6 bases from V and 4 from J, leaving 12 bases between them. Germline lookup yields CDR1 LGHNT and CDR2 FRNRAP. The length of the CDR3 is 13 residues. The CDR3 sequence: CASGLTGITEAFF. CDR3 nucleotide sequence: TGTGCTAGTGGCCTGACAGGAATCACTGAAGCTTTCTTT.

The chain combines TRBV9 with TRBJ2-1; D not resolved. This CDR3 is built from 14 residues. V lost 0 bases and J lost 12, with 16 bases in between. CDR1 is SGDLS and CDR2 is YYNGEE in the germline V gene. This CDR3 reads CASSVAGAHLGQFF. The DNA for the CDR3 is TGTGCCAGCAGCGTAGCTGGAGCTCATCTAGGGCAGTTCTTC.

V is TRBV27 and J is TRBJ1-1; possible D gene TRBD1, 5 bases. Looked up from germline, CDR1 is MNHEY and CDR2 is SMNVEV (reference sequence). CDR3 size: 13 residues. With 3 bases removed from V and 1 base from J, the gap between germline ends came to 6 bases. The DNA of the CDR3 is TGTGCCAGCAGTTTCGGACAGAACACTGAAGCTTTCTTT. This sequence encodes CASSFGQNTEAFF.

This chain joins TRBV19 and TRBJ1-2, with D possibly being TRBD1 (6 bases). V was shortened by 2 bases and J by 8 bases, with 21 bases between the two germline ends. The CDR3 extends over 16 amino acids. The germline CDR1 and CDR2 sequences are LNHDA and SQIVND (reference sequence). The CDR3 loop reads CASSIIRNPGGDGYTF. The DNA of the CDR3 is TGTGCCAGTAGTATAATCAGAAATCCGGGGGGCGACGGCTACACCTTC.

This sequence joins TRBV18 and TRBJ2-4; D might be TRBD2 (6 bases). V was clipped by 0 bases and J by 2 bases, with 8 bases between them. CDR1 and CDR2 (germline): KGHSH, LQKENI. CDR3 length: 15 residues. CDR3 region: CASSPPWDSKNIQYF. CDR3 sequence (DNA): TGTGCCAGCTCACCACCATGGGACTCCAAAAACATTCAGTACTTC.

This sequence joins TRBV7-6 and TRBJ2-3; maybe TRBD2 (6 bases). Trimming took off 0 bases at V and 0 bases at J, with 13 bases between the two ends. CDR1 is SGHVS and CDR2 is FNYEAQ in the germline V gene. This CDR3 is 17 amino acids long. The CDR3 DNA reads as TGTGCCAGCAGCTTAGCGGGGCAGGGAGGAAGCACAGATACGCAGTATTTT. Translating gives CASSLAGQGGSTDTQYF.

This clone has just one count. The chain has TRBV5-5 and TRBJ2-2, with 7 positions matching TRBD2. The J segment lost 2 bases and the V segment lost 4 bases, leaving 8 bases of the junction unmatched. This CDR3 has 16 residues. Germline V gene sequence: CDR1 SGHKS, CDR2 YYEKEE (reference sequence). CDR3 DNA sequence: TGTGCCAGCAGCATCGGGACTATGGATAACACCGGGGAGCTGTTTTTT. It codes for CASSIGTMDNTGELFF.

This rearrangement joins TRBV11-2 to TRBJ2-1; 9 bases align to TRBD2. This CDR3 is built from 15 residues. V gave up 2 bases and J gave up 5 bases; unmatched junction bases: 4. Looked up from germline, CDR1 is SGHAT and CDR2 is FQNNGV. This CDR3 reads CASSLSLAGHNEQFF. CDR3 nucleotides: TGTGCCAGCAGCTTAAGCCTAGCGGGGCACAATGAGCAGTTCTTC.

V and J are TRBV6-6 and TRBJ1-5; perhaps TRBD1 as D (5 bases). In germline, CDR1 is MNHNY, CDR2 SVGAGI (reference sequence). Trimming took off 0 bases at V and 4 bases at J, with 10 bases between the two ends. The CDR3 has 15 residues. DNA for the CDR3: TGTGCCAGCAGTTACTCGGGGCAGACTAATCAGCCCCAGCATTTT. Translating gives CASSYSGQTNQPQHF.

The CDR3 coding sequence is TGCGCCAGCAGCCTGGGACTGACCTCCTACAATGAGCAGTTCTTC. This encodes CASSLGLTSYNEQFF. The rearrangement joins TRBV5-1 to TRBJ2-1; D perhaps matches TRBD2 (6 bases). V was trimmed by 4 bases and J by 0 bases, leaving 11 bases between them. Germline CDR1 and CDR2: SGHRS and YFSETQ. The CDR3 covers 15 residues.

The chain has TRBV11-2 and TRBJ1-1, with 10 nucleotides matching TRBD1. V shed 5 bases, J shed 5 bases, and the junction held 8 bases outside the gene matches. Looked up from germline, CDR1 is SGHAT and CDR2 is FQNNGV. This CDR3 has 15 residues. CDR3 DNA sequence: TGTGCCAGCAGCGCCTGGGACAGGGGAGGGACTGAAGCTTTCTTT. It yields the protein CASSAWDRGGTEAFF.

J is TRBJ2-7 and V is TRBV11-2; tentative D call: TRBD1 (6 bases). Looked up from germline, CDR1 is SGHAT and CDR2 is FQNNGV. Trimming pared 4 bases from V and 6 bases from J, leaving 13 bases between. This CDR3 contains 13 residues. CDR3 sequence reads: CASSWGQGLEQYF. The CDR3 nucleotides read TGTGCCAGCAGCTGGGGACAAGGACTCGAGCAGTACTTC.